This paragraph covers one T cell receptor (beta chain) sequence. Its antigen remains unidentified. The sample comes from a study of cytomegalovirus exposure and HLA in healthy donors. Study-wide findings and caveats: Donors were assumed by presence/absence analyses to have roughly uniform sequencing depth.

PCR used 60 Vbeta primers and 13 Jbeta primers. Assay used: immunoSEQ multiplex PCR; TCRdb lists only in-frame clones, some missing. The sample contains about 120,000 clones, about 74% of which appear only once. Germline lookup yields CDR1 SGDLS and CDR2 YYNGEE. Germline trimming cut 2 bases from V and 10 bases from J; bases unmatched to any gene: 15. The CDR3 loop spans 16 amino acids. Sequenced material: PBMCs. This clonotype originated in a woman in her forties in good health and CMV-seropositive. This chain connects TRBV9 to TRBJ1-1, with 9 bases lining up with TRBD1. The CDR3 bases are TGTGCCAGCAGCGTTTCCCCAATAACAGGGGGCTGGGGAGCTTTCTTT. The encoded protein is CASSVSPITGGWGAFF.